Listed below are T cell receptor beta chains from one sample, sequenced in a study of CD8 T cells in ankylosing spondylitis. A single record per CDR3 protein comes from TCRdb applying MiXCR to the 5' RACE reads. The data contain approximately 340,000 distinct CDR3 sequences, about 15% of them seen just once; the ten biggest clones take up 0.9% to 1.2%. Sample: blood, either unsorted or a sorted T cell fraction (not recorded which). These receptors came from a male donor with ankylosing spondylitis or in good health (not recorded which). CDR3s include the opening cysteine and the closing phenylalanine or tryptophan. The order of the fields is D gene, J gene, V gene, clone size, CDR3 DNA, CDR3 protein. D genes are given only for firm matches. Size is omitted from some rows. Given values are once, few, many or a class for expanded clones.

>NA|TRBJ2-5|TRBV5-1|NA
TGCGCCAGCAGCTTAGGCACGGAGATAGGGGAGACCCAGTACTTC
CASSLGTEIGETQYF
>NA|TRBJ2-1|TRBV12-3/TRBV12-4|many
TGTGCCAGCAGTTTAACAGAGATCTCCTACAATGAGCAGTTCTTC
CASSLTEISYNEQFF
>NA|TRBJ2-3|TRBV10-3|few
TGTGCCGCCCACGGGGCTCGGGCAGATACGCAGTATTTT
CAAHGARADTQYF
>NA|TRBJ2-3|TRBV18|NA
TGTGCCAGCTCACCAACCCCCGGGACGGCAGGCCCAGATACGCAGTATTTT
CASSPTPGTAGPDTQYF
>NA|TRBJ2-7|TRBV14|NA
TGTGCCAGCAGCCAAGAGCAGGGGTGGGCCTACGAGCAGTACTTC
CASSQEQGWAYEQYF
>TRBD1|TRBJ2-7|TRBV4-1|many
TGCGCCAGCAGCCAGCCGGACAGGAGCTCCTACGAGCAGTACTTC
CASSQPDRSSYEQYF
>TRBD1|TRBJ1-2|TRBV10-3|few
TGTGCCATCGGTAGACAGGGGGCCTACTATGGCTACACCTTC
CAIGRQGAYYGYTF
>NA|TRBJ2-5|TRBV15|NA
TGTGCCACCAGCGTTGGGCGGCAGGGCGTTAGGGAGACCCAGTACTTC
CATSVGRQGVRETQYF
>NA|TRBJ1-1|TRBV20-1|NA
TGCAGTGCGCCGGGGGCGGCGAACACTGAAGCTTTCTTT
CSAPGAANTEAFF
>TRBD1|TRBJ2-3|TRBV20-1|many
TGCAGTACCATCAAGGGGGACAGCACAAATTTT
CSTIKGDSTNF
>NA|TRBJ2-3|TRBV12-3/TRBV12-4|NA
TGTGCCAGCACCAACCGGGACGTTGTAGATACGCAGTATTTT
CASTNRDVVDTQYF
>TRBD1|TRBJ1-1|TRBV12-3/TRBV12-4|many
TGTGCCAGCAGGCCAACAGGGGGCCAGGGGACTGAAGCTTTCTTT
CASRPTGGQGTEAFF
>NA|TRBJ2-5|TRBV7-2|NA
TGTGCCAGCAGCTTAGTAGGCGCGAAAGAGACCCAGTACTTC
CASSLVGAKETQYF
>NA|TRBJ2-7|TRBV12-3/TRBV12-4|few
TGTGCCAGCAGTCCCCCGGGGCGATACGAGCAGTACTTC
CASSPPGRYEQYF
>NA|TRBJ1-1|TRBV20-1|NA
TGCAGTGCTAGGGTCCAGGGAACTGAAGCTTTCTTT
CSARVQGTEAFF
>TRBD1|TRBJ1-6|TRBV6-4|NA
TGTGCCAGCAGTCCCGGGACAGGGCCGTGGGCCCTCCACTTT
CASSPGTGPWALHF
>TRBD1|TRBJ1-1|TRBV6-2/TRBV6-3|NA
TGTGCCAGCCATCTTCGGACAGGGATGAACACTGAAGCTTTCTTT
CASHLRTGMNTEAFF
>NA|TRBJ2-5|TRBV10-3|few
TGTGCCATCAGTGAGAGAGGGGCCCAAGAGACCCAGTACTTC
CAISERGAQETQYF
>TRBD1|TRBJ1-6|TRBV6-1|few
TGTGCCAGCAGGGGACAGGGGGGAGGGTCACCCCTCCACTTT
CASRGQGGGSPLHF
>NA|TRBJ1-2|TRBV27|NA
TGTGCCAGCAGTTCCTCCCTCTCGCGAAGCTACACCTTC
CASSSSLSRSYTF
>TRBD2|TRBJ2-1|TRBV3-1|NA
TGTGCCAGCAGCCAGGCCCCGAGCGGGGGCGGCTTTCGGTTCTTC
CASSQAPSGGGFRFF
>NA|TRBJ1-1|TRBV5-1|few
TGCGCCAGCAGCGAGAGGGCGCTGAACACTGAAGCTTTCTTT
CASSERALNTEAFF
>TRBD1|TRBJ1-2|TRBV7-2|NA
TGTGCCAGCAGTCAAAAACCGGGACAGGGGACGGGGGGCTACACCTTC
CASSQKPGQGTGGYTF
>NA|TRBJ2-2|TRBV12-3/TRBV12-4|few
TGTGCCAGCAGTCGGCCTGGGAGCGGGGAGCTGTTTTTT
CASSRPGSGELFF
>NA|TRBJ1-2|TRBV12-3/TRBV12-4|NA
TGTGCCAGCAGTCAGACCCCCTGGACATCTAGTTATGGCTACACCTTC
CASSQTPWTSSYGYTF
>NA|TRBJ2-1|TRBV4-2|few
TGTGCCAGCAGCCAAGAGGTAAACAATGAGCAGTTCTTC
CASSQEVNNEQFF
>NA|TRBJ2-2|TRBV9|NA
TGTGCCAGCAGCGTAGGGGGCGGGGAGCTGTTTTTT
CASSVGGGELFF
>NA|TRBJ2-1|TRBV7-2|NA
TGTGCCAGCAGCTTAGTCGGCGGGGTGGGGTACAATGAGCAGTTCTTC
CASSLVGGVGYNEQFF
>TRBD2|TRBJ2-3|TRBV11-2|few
TGTGCCAGCAGCTTAGACTACCGGGGGGGCCTGAATACGCAGTATTTT
CASSLDYRGGLNTQYF
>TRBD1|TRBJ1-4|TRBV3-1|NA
TGTGCCAGCAGCCGGACAGGGCATGGAAAGGAAAAACTGTTTTTT
CASSRTGHGKEKLFF
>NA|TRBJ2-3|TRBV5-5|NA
TGTGCCAGCAAGATTGGAGATACGCAGTATTTT
CASKIGDTQYF